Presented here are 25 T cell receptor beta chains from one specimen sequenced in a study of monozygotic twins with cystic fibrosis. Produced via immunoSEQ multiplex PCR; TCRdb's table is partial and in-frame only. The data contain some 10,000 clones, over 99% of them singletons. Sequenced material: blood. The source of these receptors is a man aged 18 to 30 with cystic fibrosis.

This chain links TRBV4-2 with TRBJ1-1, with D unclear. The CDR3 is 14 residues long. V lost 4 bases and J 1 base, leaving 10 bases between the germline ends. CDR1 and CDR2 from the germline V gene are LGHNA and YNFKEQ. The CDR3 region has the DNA TGTGCCAGCAGCCCTCAACAAGGGAACACTGAAGCTTTCTTT. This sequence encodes CASSPQQGNTEAFF.

The CDR3 spells CAWSTGGQPQHF. The CDR3 DNA reads as TGTGCCTGGAGTACAGGGGGTCAGCCCCAGCATTTT. The rearrangement links TRBV30 to TRBJ1-5; 8 bases agree with TRBD1. Per germline, CDR1 GTSNPN and CDR2 SVGIG (reference sequence). After removal of 2 bases from V and 6 bases from J, the junction contained 0 bases not matched to a gene. This CDR3 contains 12 residues.

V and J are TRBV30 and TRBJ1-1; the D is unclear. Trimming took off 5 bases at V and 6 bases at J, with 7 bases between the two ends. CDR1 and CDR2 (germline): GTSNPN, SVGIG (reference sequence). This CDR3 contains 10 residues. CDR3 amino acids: CAWANAEAFF. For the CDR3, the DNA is TGTGCCTGGGCGAATGCTGAAGCTTTCTTT.

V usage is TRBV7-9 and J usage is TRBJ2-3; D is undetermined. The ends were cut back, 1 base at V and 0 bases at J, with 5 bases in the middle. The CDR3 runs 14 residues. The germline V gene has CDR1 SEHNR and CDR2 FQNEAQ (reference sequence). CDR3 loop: CASSLGASTDTQYF. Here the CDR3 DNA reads TGTGCCAGCAGCTTAGGCGCTAGCACAGATACGCAGTATTTT.

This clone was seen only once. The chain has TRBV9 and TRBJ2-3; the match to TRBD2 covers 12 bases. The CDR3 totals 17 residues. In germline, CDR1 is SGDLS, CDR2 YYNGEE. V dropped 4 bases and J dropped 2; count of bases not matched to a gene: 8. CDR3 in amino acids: CASSTSASGRVTDTQYF. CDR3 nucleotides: TGTGCCAGCAGCACGTCAGCTAGCGGGAGGGTCACAGATACGCAGTATTTT.

CDR3 coding DNA: TGTGCCAGCACCTTGACAGTCATCGTAGTCAATTCACCCCTCCACTTT. Amino acids: CASTLTVIVVNSPLHF. V usage is TRBV2 and J usage is TRBJ1-6; maybe TRBD1 (5 bases). The CDR3 sequence is 16 residues long. Between the trimmed V and J ends, which lost 7 bases and 7 bases, there was a span of 20 bases. The germline CDR1 and CDR2 sequences are SNHLY and FYNNEI.

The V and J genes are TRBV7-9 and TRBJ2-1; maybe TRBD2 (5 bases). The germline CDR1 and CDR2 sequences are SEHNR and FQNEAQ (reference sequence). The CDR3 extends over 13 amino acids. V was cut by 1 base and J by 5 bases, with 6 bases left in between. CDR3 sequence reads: CASSLDGNNEQFF. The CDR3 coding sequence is TGTGCCAGCAGCTTAGACGGGAACAATGAGCAGTTCTTC. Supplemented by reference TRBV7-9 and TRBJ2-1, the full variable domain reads DTGVSQNPRHKITKRGQNVTFRCDPISEHNRLYWYRQTLGQGPEFLTYFQNEAQLEKSRLLSDRFSAERPKGSFSTLEIQRTEQGDSAMYLCASSLDGNNEQFFGPGTRLTVL.

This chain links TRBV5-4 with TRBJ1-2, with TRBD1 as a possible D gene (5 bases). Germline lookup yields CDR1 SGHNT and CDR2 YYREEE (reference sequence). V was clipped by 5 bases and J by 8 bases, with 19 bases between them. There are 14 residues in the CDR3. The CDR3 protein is CASRGTYPGMGYTF. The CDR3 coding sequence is TGTGCCAGCAGGGGGACGTACCCGGGGATGGGCTACACCTTC.

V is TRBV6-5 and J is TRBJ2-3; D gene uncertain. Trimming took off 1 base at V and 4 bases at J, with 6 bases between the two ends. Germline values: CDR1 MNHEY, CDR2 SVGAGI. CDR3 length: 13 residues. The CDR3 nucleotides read TGTGCCAGCAGTTACTGGGCCGCAGATACGCAGTATTTT. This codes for CASSYWAADTQYF.

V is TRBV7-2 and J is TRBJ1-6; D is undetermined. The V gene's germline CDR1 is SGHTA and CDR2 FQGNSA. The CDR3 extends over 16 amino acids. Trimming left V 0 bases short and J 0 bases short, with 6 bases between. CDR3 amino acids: CASSLAEGSYNSPLHF. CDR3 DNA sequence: TGTGCCAGCAGCTTAGCTGAGGGCTCCTATAATTCACCCCTCCACTTT.

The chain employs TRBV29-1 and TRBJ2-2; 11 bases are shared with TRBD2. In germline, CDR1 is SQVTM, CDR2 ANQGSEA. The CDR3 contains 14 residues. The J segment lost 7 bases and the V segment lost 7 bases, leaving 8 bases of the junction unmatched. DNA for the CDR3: TGCAGCGGCCAACTAGCGGGAGAAGTCGGGGAGCTGTTTTTT. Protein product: CSGQLAGEVGELFF.

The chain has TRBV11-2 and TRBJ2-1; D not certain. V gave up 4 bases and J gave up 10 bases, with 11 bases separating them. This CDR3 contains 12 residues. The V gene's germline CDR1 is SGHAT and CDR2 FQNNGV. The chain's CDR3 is CASSWEGVEQFF. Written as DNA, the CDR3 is TGTGCCAGCAGCTGGGAAGGAGTCGAGCAGTTCTTC.

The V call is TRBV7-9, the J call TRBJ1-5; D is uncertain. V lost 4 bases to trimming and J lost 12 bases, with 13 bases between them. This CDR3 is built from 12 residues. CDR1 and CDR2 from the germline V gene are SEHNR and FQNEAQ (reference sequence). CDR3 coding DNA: TGTGCCAGCAGCTCTGGGCCAAAGGACCAGCATTTT. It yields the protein CASSSGPKDQHF.

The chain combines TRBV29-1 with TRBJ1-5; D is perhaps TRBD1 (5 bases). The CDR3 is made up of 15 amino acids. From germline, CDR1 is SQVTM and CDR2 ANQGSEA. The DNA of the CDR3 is TGCACCTGTGGGGGGGGTCTTATTAAGAATCAGCCCCAGCATTTT. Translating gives CTCGGGLIKNQPQHF.

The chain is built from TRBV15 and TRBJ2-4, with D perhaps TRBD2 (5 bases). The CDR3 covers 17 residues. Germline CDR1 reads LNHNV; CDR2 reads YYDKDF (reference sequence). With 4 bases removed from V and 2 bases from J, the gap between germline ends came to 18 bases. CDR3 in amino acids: CATSTEHGMGSKNIQYF. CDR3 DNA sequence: TGTGCCACCAGCACGGAACACGGGATGGGATCCAAAAACATTCAGTACTTC.

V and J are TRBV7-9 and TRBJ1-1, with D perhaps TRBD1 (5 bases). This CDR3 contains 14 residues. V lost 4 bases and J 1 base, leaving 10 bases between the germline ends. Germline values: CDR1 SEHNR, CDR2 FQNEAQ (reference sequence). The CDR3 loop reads CASSSGGGNTEAFF. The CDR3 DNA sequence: TGTGCCAGCAGCTCCGGGGGTGGGAACACTGAAGCTTTCTTT.

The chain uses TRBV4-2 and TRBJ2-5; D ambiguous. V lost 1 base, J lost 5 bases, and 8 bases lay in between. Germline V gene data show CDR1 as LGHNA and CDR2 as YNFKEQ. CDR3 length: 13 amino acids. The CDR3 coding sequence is TGTGCCAGCAGCCAAGTTAGCTGGGAGACCCAGTACTTC. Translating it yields CASSQVSWETQYF.

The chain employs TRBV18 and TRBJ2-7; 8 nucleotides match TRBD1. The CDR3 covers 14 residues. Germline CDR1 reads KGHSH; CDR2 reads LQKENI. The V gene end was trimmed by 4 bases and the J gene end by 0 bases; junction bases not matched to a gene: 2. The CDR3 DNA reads TGTGCCAGCTCACACAGGGGGGACTCCTACGAGCAGTACTTC. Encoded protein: CASSHRGDSYEQYF.

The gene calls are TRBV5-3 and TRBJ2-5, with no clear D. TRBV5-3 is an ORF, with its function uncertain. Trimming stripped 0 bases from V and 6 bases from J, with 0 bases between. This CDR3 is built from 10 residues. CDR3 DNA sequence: TGTGCCAGAAGCTTGGAGACCCAGTACTTC. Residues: CARSLETQYF.

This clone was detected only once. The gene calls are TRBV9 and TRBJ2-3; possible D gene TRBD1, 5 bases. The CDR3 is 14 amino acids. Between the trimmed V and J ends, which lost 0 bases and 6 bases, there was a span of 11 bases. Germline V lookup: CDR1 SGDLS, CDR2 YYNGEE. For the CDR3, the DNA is TGTGCCAGCAGCGTAGCTCGCGCAGGGGATACGCAGTATTTT. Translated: CASSVARAGDTQYF.

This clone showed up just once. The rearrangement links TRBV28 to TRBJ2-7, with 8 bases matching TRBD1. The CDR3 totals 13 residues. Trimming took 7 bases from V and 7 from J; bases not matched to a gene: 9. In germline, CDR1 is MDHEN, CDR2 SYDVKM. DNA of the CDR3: TGTGCCAGCATTAAGACAGGGGTGTGGGAGCAGTACTTC. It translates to CASIKTGVWEQYF.

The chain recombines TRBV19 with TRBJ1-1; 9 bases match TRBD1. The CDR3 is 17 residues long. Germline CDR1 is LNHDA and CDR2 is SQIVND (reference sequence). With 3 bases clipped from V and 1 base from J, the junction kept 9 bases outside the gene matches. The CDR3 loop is CASSIAGPGQGNTEAFF. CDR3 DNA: TGTGCCAGTAGTATCGCCGGGCCGGGACAGGGGAACACTGAAGCTTTCTTT. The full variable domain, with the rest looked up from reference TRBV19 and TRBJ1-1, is DGGITQSPKYLFRKEGQNVTLSCEQNLNHDAMYWYRQDPGQGLRLIYYSQIVNDFQKGDIAEGYSVSREKKESFPLTVTSAQKNPTAFYLCASSIAGPGQGNTEAFFGQGTRLTVV.

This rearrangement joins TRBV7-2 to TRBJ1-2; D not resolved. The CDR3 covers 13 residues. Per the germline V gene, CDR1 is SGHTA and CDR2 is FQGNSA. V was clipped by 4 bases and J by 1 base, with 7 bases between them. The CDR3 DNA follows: TGTGCCAGCAGCTCCCCCCTTAACTATGGCTACACCTTC. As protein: CASSSPLNYGYTF.

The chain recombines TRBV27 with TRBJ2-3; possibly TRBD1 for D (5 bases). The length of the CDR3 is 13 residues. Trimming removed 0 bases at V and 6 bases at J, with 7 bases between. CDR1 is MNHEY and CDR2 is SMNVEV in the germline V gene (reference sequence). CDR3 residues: CASSLSGVDTQYF. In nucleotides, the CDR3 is TGTGCCAGCAGTTTATCAGGGGTCGATACGCAGTATTTT.

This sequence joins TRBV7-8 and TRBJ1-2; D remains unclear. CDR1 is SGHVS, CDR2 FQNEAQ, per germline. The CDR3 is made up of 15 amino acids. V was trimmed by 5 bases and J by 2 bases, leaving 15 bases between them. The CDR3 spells CASSIEHGLNYGYTF. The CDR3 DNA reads TGTGCCAGCAGCATAGAGCACGGCCTCAACTATGGCTACACCTTC.